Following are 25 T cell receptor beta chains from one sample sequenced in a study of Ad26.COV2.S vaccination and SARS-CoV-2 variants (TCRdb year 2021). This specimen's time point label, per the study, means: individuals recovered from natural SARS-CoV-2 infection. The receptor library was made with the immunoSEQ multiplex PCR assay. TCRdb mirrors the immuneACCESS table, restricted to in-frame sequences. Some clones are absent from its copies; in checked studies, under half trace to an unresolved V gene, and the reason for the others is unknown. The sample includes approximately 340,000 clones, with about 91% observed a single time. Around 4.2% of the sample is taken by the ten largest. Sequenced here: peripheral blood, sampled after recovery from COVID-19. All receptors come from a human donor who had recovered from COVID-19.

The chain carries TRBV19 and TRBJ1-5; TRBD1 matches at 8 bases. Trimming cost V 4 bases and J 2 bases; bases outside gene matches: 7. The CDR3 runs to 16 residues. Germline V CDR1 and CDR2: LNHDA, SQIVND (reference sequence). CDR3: CASSTAQGAGNQPQHF. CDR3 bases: TGTGCCAGTAGTACGGCTCAGGGGGCCGGCAATCAGCCCCAGCATTTT.

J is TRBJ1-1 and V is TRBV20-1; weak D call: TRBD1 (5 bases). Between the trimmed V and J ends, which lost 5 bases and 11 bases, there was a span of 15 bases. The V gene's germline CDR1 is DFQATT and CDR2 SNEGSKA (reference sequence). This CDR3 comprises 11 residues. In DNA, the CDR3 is TGCAGTGCTTCGAGGGGCAGGGAGGCTTTCTTT. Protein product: CSASRGREAFF.

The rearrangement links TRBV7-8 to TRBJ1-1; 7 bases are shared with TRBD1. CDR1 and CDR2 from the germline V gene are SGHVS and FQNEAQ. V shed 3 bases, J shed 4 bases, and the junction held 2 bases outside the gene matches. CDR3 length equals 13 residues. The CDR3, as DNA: TGTGCCAGCAGCTTGACAGGGATCACTGAAGCTTTCTTT. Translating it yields CASSLTGITEAFF. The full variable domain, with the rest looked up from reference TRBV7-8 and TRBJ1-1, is GAGVSQSPRYKVAKRGQDVALRCDPISGHVSLFWYQQALGQGPEFLTYFQNEAQLDKSGLPSDRFFAERPEGSVSTLKIQRTQQEDSAVYLCASSLTGITEAFFGQGTRLTVV.

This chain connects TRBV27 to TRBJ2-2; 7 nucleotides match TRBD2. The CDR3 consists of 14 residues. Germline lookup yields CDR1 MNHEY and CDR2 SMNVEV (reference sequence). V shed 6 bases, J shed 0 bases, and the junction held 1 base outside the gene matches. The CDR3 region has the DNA TGTGCCAGCAGCGGGGGGACGAACACCGGGGAGCTGTTTTTT. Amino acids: CASSGGTNTGELFF.

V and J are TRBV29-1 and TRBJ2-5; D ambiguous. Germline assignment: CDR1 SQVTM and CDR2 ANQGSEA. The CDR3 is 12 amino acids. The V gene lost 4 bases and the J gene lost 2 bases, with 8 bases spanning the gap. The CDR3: CSVGNRQETQYF. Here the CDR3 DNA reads TGCAGCGTTGGAAACAGACAAGAGACCCAGTACTTC.

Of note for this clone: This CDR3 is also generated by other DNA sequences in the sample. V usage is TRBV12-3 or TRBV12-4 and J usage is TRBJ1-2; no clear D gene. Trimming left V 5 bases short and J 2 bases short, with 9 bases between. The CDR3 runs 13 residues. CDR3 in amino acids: CASSPPGNYGYTF. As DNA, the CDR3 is TGTGCCAGCAGTCCCCCGGGGAACTATGGCTACACCTTC.

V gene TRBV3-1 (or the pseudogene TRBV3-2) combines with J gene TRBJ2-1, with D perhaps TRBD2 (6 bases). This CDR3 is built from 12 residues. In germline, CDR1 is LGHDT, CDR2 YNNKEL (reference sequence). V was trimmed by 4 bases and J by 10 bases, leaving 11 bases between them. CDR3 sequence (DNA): TGTGCCAGCAGCCCTGGGACTTCCGAGCAGTTCTTC. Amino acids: CASSPGTSEQFF.

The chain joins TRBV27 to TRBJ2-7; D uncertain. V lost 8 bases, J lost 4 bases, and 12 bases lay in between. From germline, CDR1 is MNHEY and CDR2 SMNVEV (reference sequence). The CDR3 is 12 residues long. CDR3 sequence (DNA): TGTGCCAGCTACTTCTGTGGGTACGAGCAGTACTTC. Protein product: CASYFCGYEQYF.

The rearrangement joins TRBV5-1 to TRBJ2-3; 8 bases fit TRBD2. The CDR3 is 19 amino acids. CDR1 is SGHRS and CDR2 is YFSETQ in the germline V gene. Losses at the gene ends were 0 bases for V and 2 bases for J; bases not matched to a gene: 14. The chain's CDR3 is CASSLALLAGPTLTDTQYF. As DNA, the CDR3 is TGCGCCAGCAGCTTGGCCCTCCTAGCGGGCCCGACTCTCACAGATACGCAGTATTTT. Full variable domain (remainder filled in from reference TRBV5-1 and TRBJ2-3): KAGVTQTPRYLIKTRGQQVTLSCSPISGHRSVSWYQQTPGQGLQFLFEYFSETQRNKGNFPGRFSGRQFSNSRSEMNVSTLELGDSALYLCASSLALLAGPTLTDTQYFGPGTRLTVL.

The CDR3 loop reads CASSSKTGVNEKLFF. The DNA of the CDR3 is TGTGCCAGCAGCTCGAAGACAGGAGTTAATGAAAAACTGTTTTTT. This sequence joins TRBV5-4 and TRBJ1-4; possibly TRBD1 for D (6 bases). Germline-derived CDR1 and CDR2 are SGHNT and YYREEE (reference sequence). This CDR3 is built from 15 residues. Trimming took off 3 bases at V and 4 bases at J, with 13 bases between the two ends.

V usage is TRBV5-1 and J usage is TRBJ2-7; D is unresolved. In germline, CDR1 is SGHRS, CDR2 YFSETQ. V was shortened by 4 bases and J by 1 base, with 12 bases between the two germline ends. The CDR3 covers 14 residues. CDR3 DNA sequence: TGCGCCAGCAGCCTCCGGACGGAATCCTACGAGCAGTACTTC. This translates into CASSLRTESYEQYF.

CDR3 in DNA: TGTGCCAGCAGCTTAGGATCAGGGGGTGGCTACGAGCAGTACTTC. As protein: CASSLGSGGGYEQYF. This sequence joins TRBV7-7 and TRBJ2-7; 7 bases align to TRBD1. The V gene's germline CDR1 is SSHAT and CDR2 FNYEAQ (reference sequence). The CDR3 runs to 15 residues. The V and J ends lost 1 base and 3 bases, in that order; junction bases with no gene match: 6.

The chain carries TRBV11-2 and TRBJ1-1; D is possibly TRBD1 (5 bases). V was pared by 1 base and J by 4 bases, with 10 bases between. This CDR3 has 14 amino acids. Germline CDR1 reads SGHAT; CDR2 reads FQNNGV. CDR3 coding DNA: TGTGCCAGCAGCTTAGTGACAGTAGGCACTGAAGCTTTCTTT. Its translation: CASSLVTVGTEAFF.

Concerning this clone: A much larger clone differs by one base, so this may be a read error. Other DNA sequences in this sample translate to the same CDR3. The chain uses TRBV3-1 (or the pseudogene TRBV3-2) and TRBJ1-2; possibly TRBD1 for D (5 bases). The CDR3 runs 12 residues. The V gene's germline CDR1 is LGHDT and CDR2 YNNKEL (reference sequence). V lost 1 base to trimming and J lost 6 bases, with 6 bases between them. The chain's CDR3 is CASSQGGNGYTF. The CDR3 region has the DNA TGTGCCAGCAGCCAAGGGGGCAATGGCTACACCTTC.

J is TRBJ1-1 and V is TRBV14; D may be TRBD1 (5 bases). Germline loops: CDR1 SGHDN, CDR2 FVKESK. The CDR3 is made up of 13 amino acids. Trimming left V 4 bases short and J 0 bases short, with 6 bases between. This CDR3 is CASSRGLNTEAFF. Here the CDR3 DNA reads TGTGCCAGCAGCCGGGGCTTGAACACTGAAGCTTTCTTT.

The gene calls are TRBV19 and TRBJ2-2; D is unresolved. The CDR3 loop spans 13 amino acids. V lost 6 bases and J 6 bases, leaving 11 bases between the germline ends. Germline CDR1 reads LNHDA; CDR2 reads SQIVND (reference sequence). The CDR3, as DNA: TGTGCCAGTAGCCCGTCTTTGTCCGGGGAGCTGTTTTTT. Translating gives CASSPSLSGELFF.

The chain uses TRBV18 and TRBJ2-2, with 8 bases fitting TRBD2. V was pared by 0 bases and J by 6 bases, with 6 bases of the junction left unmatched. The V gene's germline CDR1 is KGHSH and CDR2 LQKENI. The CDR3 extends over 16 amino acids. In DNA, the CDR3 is TGTGCCAGCTCACCACCCCAGACTAGCGTGCCCGGGGAGCTGTTTTTT. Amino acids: CASSPPQTSVPGELFF.

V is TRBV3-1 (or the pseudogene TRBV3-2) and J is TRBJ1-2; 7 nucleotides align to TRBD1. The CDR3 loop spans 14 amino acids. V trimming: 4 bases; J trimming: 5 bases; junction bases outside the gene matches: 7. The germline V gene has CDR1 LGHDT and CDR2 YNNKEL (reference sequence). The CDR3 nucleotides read TGTGCCAGCAGCCGAAACAGGGGCTTTTATGGCTACACCTTC. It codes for CASSRNRGFYGYTF.

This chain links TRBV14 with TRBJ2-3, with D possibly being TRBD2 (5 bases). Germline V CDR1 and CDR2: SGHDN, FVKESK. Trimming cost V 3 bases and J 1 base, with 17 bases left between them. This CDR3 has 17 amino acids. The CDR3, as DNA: TGTGCCAGCAGCCAGGAGACGGGATGGCTGGGCACAGATACGCAGTATTTT. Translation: CASSQETGWLGTDTQYF. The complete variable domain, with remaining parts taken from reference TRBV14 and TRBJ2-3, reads EAGVTQFPSHSVIEKGQTVTLRCDPISGHDNLYWYRRVMGKEIKFLLHFVKESKQDESGMPNNRFLAERTGGTYSTLKVQPAELEDSGVYFCASSQETGWLGTDTQYFGPGTRLTVL.

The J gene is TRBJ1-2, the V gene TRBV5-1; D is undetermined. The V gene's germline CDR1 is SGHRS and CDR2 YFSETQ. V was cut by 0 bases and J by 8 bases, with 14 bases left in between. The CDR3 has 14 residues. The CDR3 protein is CASSLEAVIGGYTF. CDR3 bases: TGCGCCAGCAGCTTGGAGGCAGTTATTGGGGGCTACACCTTC.

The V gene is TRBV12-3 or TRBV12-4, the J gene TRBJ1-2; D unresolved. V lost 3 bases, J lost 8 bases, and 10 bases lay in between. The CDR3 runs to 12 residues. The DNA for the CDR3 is TGTGCCAGCAGTTTTTATCACGGGGGCTACACCTTC. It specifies CASSFYHGGYTF.

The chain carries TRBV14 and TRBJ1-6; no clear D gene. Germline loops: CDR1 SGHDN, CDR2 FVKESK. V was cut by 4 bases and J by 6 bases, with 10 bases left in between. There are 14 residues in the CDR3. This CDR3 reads CASSREMSNSPLHF. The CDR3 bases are TGTGCCAGCAGCCGGGAGATGAGTAATTCACCCCTCCACTTT.

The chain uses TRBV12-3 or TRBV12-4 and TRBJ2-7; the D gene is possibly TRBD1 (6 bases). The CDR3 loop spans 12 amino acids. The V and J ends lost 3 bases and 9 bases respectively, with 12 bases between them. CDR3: CASSLGTGLQYF. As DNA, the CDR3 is TGTGCCAGCAGTTTGGGAACAGGGTTGCAGTACTTC.

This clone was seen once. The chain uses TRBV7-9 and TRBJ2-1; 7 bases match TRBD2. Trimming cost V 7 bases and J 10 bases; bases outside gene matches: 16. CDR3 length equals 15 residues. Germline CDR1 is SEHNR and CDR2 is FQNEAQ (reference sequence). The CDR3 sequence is CASNSLAVPSNEQFF. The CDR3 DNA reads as TGTGCCAGCAACTCCCTAGCGGTCCCTTCCAACGAGCAGTTCTTC. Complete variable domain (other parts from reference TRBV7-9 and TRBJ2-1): DTGVSQNPRHKITKRGQNVTFRCDPISEHNRLYWYRQTLGQGPEFLTYFQNEAQLEKSRLLSDRFSAERPKGSFSTLEIQRTEQGDSAMYLCASNSLAVPSNEQFFGPGTRLTVL.

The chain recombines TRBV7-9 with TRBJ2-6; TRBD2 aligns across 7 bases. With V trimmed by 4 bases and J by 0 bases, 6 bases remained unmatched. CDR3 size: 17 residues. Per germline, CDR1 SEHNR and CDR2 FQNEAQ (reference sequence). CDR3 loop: CASSSGGTPSGANVLTF. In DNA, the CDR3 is TGTGCCAGCAGCTCCGGGGGGACTCCCTCTGGGGCCAACGTCCTGACTTTC.